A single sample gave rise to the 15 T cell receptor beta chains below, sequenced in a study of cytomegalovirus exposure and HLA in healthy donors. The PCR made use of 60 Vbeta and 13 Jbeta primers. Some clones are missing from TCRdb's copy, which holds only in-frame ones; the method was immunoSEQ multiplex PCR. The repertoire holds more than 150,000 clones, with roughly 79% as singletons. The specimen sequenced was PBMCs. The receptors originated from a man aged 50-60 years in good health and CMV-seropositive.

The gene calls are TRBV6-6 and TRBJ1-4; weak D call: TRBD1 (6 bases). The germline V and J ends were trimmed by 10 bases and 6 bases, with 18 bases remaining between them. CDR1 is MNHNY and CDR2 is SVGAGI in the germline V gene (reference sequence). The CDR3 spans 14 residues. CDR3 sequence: CATGSGTRDEKLFF. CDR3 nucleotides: TGTGCCACCGGTTCCGGGACAAGGGATGAAAAACTGTTTTTT.

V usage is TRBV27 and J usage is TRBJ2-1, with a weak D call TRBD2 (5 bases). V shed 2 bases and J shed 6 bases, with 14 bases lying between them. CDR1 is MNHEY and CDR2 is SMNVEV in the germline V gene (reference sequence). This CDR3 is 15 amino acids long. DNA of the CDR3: TGTGCCAGCAGTTTAGAGCGGAGAAACCTCAATGAGCAGTTCTTC. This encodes CASSLERRNLNEQFF.

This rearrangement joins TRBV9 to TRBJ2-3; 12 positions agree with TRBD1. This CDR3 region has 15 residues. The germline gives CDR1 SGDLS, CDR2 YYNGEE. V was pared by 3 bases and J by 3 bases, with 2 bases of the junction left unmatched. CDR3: CASSGDRGRTDTQYF. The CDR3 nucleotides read TGTGCCAGCAGCGGGGACAGGGGGCGGACAGATACGCAGTATTTT.

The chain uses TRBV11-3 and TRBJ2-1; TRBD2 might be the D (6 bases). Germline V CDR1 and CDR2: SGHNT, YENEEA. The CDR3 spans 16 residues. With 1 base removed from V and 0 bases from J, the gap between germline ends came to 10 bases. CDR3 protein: CASSLGRGSSYNEQFF. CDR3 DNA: TGTGCCAGCAGCTTAGGTCGGGGGAGCTCCTACAATGAGCAGTTCTTC.

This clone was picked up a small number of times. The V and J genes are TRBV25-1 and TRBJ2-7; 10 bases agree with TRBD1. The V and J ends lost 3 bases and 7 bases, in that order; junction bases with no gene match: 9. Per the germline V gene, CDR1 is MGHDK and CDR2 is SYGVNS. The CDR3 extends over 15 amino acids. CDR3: CASSESGTGAREQYF. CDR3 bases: TGTGCCAGCAGTGAGTCCGGGACAGGGGCTCGGGAGCAGTACTTC.

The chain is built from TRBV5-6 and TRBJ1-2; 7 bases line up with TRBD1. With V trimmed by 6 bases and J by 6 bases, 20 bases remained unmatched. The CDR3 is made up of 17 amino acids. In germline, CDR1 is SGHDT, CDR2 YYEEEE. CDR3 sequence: CASNYLAPGGQSDGYTF. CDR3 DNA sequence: TGTGCCAGCAACTACCTGGCACCAGGGGGTCAGAGTGATGGCTACACCTTC.

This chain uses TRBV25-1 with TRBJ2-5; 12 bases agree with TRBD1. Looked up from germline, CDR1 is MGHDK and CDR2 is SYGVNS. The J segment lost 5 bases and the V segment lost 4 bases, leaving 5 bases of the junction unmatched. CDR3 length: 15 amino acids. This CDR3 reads CASSGRDRGPETQYF. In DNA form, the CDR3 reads TGTGCCAGCAGTGGCCGGGACAGGGGGCCGGAGACCCAGTACTTC.

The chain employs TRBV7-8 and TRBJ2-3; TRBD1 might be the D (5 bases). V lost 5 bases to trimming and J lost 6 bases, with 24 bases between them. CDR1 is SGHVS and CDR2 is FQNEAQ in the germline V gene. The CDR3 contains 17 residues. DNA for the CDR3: TGTGCCAGCAGCCCCCCCCCGGGCAGGGTCTTTCTCGATACGCAGTATTTT. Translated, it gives CASSPPPGRVFLDTQYF. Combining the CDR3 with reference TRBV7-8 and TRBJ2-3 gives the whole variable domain GAGVSQSPRYKVAKRGQDVALRCDPISGHVSLFWYQQALGQGPEFLTYFQNEAQLDKSGLPSDRFFAERPEGSVSTLKIQRTQQEDSAVYLCASSPPPGRVFLDTQYFGPGTRLTVL.

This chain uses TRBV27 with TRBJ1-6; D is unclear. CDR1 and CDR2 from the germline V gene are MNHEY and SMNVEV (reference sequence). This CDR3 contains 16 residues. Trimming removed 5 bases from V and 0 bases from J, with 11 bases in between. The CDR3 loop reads CASSPRGSSYNSPLHF. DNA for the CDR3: TGTGCCAGCAGTCCCCGTGGTAGCTCCTATAATTCACCCCTCCACTTT.

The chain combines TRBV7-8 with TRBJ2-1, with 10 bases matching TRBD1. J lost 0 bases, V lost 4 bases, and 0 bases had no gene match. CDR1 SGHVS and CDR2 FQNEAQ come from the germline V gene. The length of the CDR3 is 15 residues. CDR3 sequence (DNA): TGTGCCAGCAGCTGGGACAGGGGCTCCTACAATGAGCAGTTCTTC. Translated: CASSWDRGSYNEQFF.

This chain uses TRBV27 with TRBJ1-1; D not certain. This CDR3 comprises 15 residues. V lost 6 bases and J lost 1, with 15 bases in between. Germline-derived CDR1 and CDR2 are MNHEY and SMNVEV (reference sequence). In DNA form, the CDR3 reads TGTGCCAGCAGCCCTAGCCCTCCCAAGAACACTGAAGCTTTCTTT. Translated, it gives CASSPSPPKNTEAFF.

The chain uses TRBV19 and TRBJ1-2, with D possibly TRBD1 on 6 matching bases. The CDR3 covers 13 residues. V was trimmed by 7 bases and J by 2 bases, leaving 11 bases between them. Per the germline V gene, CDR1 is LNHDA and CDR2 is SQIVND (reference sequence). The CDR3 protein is CASNDRLNYGYTF. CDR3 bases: TGTGCCAGTAACGACAGGTTAAACTATGGCTACACCTTC.

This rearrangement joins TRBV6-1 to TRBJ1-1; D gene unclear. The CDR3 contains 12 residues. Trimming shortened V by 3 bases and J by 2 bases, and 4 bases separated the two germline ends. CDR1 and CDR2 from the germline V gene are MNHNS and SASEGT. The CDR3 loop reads CASSDRNTEAFF. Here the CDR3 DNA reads TGTGCCAGCAGTGACAGAAACACTGAAGCTTTCTTT.

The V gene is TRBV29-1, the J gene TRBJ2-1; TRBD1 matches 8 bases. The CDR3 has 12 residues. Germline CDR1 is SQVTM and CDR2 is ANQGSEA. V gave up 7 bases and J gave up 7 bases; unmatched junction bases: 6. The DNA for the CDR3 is TGCAGCGAAGGACAGGGTATGAATGAGCAGTTCTTC. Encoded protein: CSEGQGMNEQFF.

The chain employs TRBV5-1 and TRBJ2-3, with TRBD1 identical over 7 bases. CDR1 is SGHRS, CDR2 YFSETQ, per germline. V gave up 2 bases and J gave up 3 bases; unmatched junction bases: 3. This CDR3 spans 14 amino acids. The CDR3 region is CASSFGTETDTQYF. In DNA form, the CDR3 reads TGCGCCAGCAGCTTCGGGACAGAAACAGATACGCAGTATTTT. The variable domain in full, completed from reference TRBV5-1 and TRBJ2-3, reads KAGVTQTPRYLIKTRGQQVTLSCSPISGHRSVSWYQQTPGQGLQFLFEYFSETQRNKGNFPGRFSGRQFSNSRSEMNVSTLELGDSALYLCASSFGTETDTQYFGPGTRLTVL.